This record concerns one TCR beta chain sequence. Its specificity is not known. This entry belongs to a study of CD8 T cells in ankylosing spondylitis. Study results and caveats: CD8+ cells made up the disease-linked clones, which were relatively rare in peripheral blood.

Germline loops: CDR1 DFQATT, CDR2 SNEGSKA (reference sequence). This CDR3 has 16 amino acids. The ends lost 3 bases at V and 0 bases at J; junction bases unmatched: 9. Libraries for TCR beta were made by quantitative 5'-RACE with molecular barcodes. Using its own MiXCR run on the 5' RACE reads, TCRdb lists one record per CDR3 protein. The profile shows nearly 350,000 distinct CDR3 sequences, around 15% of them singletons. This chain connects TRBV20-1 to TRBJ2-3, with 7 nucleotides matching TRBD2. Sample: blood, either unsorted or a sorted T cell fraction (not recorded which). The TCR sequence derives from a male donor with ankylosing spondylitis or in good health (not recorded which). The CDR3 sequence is CSASRVGGPSTDTQYF. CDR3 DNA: TGCAGTGCTAGCAGGGTGGGAGGGCCCAGCACAGATACGCAGTATTTT.